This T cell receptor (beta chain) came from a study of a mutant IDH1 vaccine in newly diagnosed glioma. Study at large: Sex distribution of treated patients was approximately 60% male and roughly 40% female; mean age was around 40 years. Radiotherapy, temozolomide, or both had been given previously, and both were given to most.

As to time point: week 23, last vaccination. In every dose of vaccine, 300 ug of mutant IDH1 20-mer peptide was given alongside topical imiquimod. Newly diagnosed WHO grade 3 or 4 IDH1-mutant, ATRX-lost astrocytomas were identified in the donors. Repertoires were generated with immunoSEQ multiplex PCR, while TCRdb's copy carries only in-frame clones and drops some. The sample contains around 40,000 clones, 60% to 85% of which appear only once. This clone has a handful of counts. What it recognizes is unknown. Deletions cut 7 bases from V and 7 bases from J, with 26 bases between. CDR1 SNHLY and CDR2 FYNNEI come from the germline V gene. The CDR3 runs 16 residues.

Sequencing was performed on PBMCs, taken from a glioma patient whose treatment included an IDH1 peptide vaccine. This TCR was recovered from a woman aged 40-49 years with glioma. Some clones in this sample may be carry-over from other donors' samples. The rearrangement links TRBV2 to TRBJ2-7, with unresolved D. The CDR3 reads CASTPGRSNPAREQYF. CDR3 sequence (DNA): TGTGCCAGCACTCCCGGTCGGTCCAACCCGGCTCGGGAGCAGTACTTC.